One T cell receptor beta chain is described in this entry. The antigen is undetermined. This sample is drawn from a study of T cells after yellow fever vaccination. General observations from the study: The study found a weaker secondary response that peaked faster, day 5 versus 15. From the bulk population, abundant clonotypes could contaminate and appear within FACS-sorted repertoires. A small share of clonotypes appeared in both CD4 and CD8 compartments.

It was through 5'RACE template switching that TCR cDNA was made, with a universal primer site and UMIs added. One entry per CDR3 protein, called by TCRdb with MiXCR from the 5' RACE reads. The profile shows about 340,000 distinct CDR3 sequences, 8.7% of them singletons. This TCR derives from a man younger than 35 who received the YFV17D yellow fever vaccine. The sequenced sample was PBMCs, obtained on the day of the first yellow fever vaccination.

The chain's CDR3 is CASSQDLGLAGSCNEQFF. The CDR3 bases are TGTGCCAGCAGCCAAGATCTCGGCCTAGCGGGTAGCTGCAATGAGCAGTTCTTC. This sequence joins TRBV3-1 and TRBJ2-1, with TRBD2 identical over 8 bases. Looked up from germline, CDR1 is LGHDT and CDR2 is YNNKEL (reference sequence). Germline trimming cut 0 bases from V and 6 bases from J; bases unmatched to any gene: 13. The CDR3 runs to 18 residues.